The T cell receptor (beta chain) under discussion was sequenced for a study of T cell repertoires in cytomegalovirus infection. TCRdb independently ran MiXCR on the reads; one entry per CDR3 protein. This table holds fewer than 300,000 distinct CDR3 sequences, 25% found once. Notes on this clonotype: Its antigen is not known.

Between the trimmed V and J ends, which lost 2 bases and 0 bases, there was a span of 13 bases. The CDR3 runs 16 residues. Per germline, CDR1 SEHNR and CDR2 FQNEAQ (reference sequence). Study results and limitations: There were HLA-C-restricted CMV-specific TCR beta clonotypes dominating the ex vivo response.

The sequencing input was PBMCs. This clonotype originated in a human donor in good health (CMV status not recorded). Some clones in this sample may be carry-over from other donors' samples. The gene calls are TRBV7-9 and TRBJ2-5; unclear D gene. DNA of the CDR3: TGTGCCAGCAGCTTATCGCGGAGTGCGTACCAAGAGACCCAGTACTTC. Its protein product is CASSLSRSAYQETQYF.